This entry concerns a single TCR beta chain. Single viable CD3+CD4+CD8-CD45RO+ cells were sorted as the memory CD4+ T cells. The sample originates from a study of memory CD4+ T cells and cytomegalovirus serostatus. This CDR3 is 11 amino acids long. Germline V gene sequence: CDR1 DFQATT, CDR2 SNEGSKA (reference sequence). Here immunoSEQ multiplex PCR was the method, and the copy in TCRdb shows in-frame clones only, minus some. The repertoire has fewer than 35,000 clones, 75% to 85% of them found once; the top ten carry more than 0.55%. This chain connects TRBV20-1 to TRBJ1-2; D call uncertain. Material: memory CD4+ T cells from blood. The clonotype originates from an adult in good health and CMV-seronegative. CDR3 DNA sequence: TGCAGCGGCAAGAGGGTCTATGGCTACACCTTC. This gives the protein CSGKRVYGYTF.